This passage covers 8 T cell receptor beta chains from one sample sequenced in a study of shared clonotypes between healthy human individuals. Using immunoSEQ multiplex PCR, the repertoire was profiled, and TCRdb retains in-frame clones only, with some absent. The table lists about 2.4 million clones, over 85% of them singletons. Sequences were obtained from naive CD4+ T cells sorted from blood. Documented subset: CD45RA+ positively selected. The receptors stem from a man aged 18-30 years in good health.

The V call is TRBV23-1, the J call TRBJ1-5; the D gene is possibly TRBD1 (5 bases). TRBV23-1 is an ORF, and what it does is uncertain. Trimming removed 0 bases at V and 6 bases at J, with 15 bases between. CDR3 size: 16 residues. The CDR3 region has the DNA TGCGCCAGCAGTCAATCTACGGGTAGGGGAAGTCAGCCCCAGCATTTT. It yields the protein CASSQSTGRGSQPQHF.

The sample holds one count of this clone. This rearrangement joins TRBV7-2 to TRBJ2-5; 7 nucleotides align to TRBD2. CDR1 is SGHTA and CDR2 is FQGNSA in the germline V gene. The CDR3 loop spans 17 amino acids. V lost 1 base to trimming and J lost 1 base; unmatched junction nucleotides: 9. As DNA, the CDR3 is TGTGCCAGCAGCTTAGGTTTAGCGGGTATAACCCAAGAGACCCAGTACTTC. This translates into CASSLGLAGITQETQYF.

Note on this clone: Other DNA sequences in the sample encode the same CDR3. V gene TRBV9 combines with J gene TRBJ2-7; D is undetermined. The CDR3 spans 13 residues. In germline, CDR1 is SGDLS, CDR2 YYNGEE. The ends were cut back, 0 bases at V and 0 bases at J, with 4 bases in the middle. The CDR3 DNA sequence: TGTGCCAGCAGCGTAGGATCCTCCTACGAGCAGTACTTC. Protein: CASSVGSSYEQYF.

This clone has just one count. The V call is TRBV18, the J call TRBJ2-7; tentatively, D is TRBD1 or TRBD2 (6 bases each). Looked up from germline, CDR1 is KGHSH and CDR2 is LQKENI. V was cut by 3 bases and J by 5 bases, with 17 bases left in between. The length of the CDR3 is 15 residues. In DNA, the CDR3 is TGTGCCAGCTCACCCGGGTTTACGGGGGCCGACGAGCAGTACTTC. Translation gives CASSPGFTGADEQYF. The whole variable domain, filled in from reference TRBV18 and TRBJ2-7, reads NAGVMQNPRHLVRRRGQEARLRCSPMKGHSHVYWYRQLPEEGLKFMVYLQKENIIDESGMPKERFSAEFPKEGPSILRIQQVVRGDSAAYFCASSPGFTGADEQYFGPGTRLTVT.

This clone appeared once. The rearrangement joins TRBV5-1 to TRBJ2-1; TRBD2 matches at 7 bases. The CDR3 consists of 17 residues. Germline V gene lookup returns CDR1 SGHRS and CDR2 YFSETQ. Trimming at V came to 4 bases and at J to 5 bases, leaving 15 bases not matched to a gene. In DNA form, the CDR3 reads TGCGCCAGCAGCAACCGGGACGGCGGGAGTCGGGACAATGAGCAGTTCTTC. Protein product: CASSNRDGGSRDNEQFF.

Worth noting for this clone: Other DNA sequences in the same sample also yield this CDR3. V gene TRBV7-2 combines with J gene TRBJ2-3, with TRBD1 as a possible D gene (5 bases). V shed 5 bases and J shed 4 bases, with 7 bases lying between them. There are 12 residues in the CDR3. Germline V lookup: CDR1 SGHTA, CDR2 FQGNSA. CDR3 loop: CASSPRADTQYF. CDR3 DNA sequence: TGTGCCAGCAGCCCCAGGGCAGATACGCAGTATTTT.

The J gene is TRBJ2-7, the V gene TRBV23-1; D ambiguous. TRBV23-1 belongs to the ORF category, with a function that is uncertain. Between the trimmed V and J ends, which lost 1 base and 4 bases, there was a span of 14 bases. The CDR3 is 15 residues long. The CDR3 DNA reads TGCGCCAGCAGTCAATTTGGCCCTATGGGGTACGAGCAGTACTTC. Protein product: CASSQFGPMGYEQYF.

The chain has TRBV7-8 and TRBJ2-2; no firm D call. Trimming pared 5 bases from V and 6 bases from J, leaving 10 bases between. The CDR3 loop spans 13 amino acids. Germline assignment: CDR1 SGHVS and CDR2 FQNEAQ. In DNA form, the CDR3 reads TGTGCCAGCAGCCCAGACCGACCCGGGGAGCTGTTTTTT. Translated: CASSPDRPGELFF.